The 15 T cell receptor beta chains below all came from one sample that was sequenced in a study of blood T cell repertoires in COVID-19. The assay was immunoSEQ multiplex PCR, and TCRdb's table has in-frame clones only and misses some. The data contain hundreds of thousands of clones, approximately 81% of them singletons. Sequencing input: peripheral blood. The receptor source for this set is a woman over 75 with active or convalescent COVID-19.

The chain has TRBV3-1 (or the pseudogene TRBV3-2) and TRBJ2-7; TRBD2 matches at 13 bases. This CDR3 comprises 16 residues. Trimming cost V 1 base and J 5 bases; bases outside gene matches: 5. The germline CDR1 and CDR2 sequences are LGHDT and YNNKEL (reference sequence). CDR3 nucleotides: TGTGCCAGCAGCCAAGTAGGACTAGCGGGAGACGACGAGCAGTACTTC. This translates into CASSQVGLAGDDEQYF.

CDR3: CASSMSRGNTEAFF. Written as DNA, the CDR3 is TGTGCCAGCAGCATGTCCAGGGGGAACACTGAAGCTTTCTTT. The genes are TRBV7-2 and TRBJ1-1, with D perhaps matching TRBD1 (6 bases). Deletions cut 5 bases from V and 1 base from J, with 11 bases between. CDR1 and CDR2 from the germline V gene are SGHTA and FQGNSA. This CDR3 spans 14 amino acids.

This chain joins TRBV27 and TRBJ1-1; maybe TRBD1 (5 bases). In germline, CDR1 is MNHEY, CDR2 SMNVEV (reference sequence). This CDR3 has 15 amino acids. Between the trimmed V and J ends, which lost 7 bases and 1 base, there was a span of 16 bases. As DNA, the CDR3 is TGTGCCAGCAACTCCCACCTTAGGGGGAACACTGAAGCTTTCTTT. Translation gives CASNSHLRGNTEAFF.

The chain recombines TRBV18 with TRBJ1-2, with D possibly matching TRBD1 (5 bases). This CDR3 is built from 12 residues. Germline lookup yields CDR1 KGHSH and CDR2 LQKENI. Between the trimmed V and J ends, which lost 6 bases and 8 bases, there was a span of 13 bases. The DNA of the CDR3 is TGTGCCAGCTCCTTTAGGGGAGGCGGCTACACCTTC. Residues: CASSFRGGGYTF.

The chain is built from TRBV4-3 and TRBJ2-1; TRBD1 matches 10 bases. Germline CDR1 LGHNA, CDR2 YSLEER. This CDR3 has 16 amino acids. After removal of 1 base from V and 0 bases from J, the junction contained 0 bases not matched to a gene. CDR3 sequence (DNA): TGCGCCAGCAGCCAAGGGACAGGGGGCTCCTACAATGAGCAGTTCTTC. Residues: CASSQGTGGSYNEQFF.

Here the CDR3 reads CASRGSGRVDTGELFF. CDR3 nucleotides: TGTGCCAGCCGGGGTAGCGGGAGGGTGGACACCGGGGAGCTGTTTTTT. The rearrangement uses TRBV27 and TRBJ2-2; 11 bases are shared with TRBD2. V lost 8 bases, J lost 3 bases, and 8 bases stayed unmatched. CDR1 is MNHEY, CDR2 SMNVEV, per germline (reference sequence). The CDR3 spans 16 residues.

This clone was picked up a small number of times. V usage is TRBV11-3 and J usage is TRBJ1-3; 10 positions agree with TRBD1. The germline CDR1 and CDR2 sequences are SGHNT and YENEEA. CDR3 length: 15 amino acids. V shed 6 bases, J shed 3 bases, and the junction held 5 bases outside the gene matches. The DNA of the CDR3 is TGTGCCAGCAGAGCCGGGACAGGGGTTGGAAACACCATATATTTT. Translating gives CASRAGTGVGNTIYF.

This chain connects TRBV9 to TRBJ1-3; 9 bases align to TRBD1. CDR3 size: 18 residues. Trimming cost V 2 bases and J 6 bases; bases outside gene matches: 15. From germline, CDR1 is SGDLS and CDR2 YYNGEE. This CDR3 is CASSVGSGQGKKQNTIYF. CDR3 coding DNA: TGTGCCAGCAGCGTCGGCTCGGGACAGGGAAAAAAACAAAACACCATATATTTT. The whole variable domain, remainder taken from reference TRBV9 and TRBJ1-3, is DSGVTQTPKHLITATGQRVTLRCSPRSGDLSVYWYQQSLDQGLQFLIQYYNGEERAKGNILERFSAQQFPDLHSELNLSSLELGDSALYFCASSVGSGQGKKQNTIYFGEGSWLTVV.

The V call is TRBV18, the J call TRBJ1-2; TRBD1 agrees at 12 bases. In germline, CDR1 is KGHSH, CDR2 LQKENI. V shed 4 bases and J 0 bases; nucleotides not matched to a gene: 6. This CDR3 has 17 residues. The CDR3, as DNA: TGTGCCAGCTCACGTCCGGGACAGGGGGCTTCTAACTATGGCTACACCTTC. Protein: CASSRPGQGASNYGYTF. Variable domain in full (rest from reference TRBV18 and TRBJ1-2): NAGVMQNPRHLVRRRGQEARLRCSPMKGHSHVYWYRQLPEEGLKFMVYLQKENIIDESGMPKERFSAEFPKEGPSILRIQQVVRGDSAAYFCASSRPGQGASNYGYTFGSGTRLTVV.

This chain uses TRBV15 with TRBJ2-7, with a possible D match to TRBD1 (5 bases). The germline V gene has CDR1 LNHNV and CDR2 YYDKDF (reference sequence). This CDR3 is built from 15 residues. Trimming stripped 2 bases from V and 6 bases from J, with 17 bases between. CDR3 sequence: CATSRSRTPLGEQYF. The CDR3 nucleotides are TGTGCCACCAGCAGAAGTAGGACACCGCTTGGCGAGCAGTACTTC. Full variable domain (rest looked up from reference TRBV15 and TRBJ2-7): DAMVIQNPRYQVTQFGKPVTLSCSQTLNHNVMYWYQQKSSQAPKLLFHYYDKDFNNEADTPDNFQSRRPNTSFCFLDIRSPGLGDTAMYLCATSRSRTPLGEQYFGPGTRLTVT.

This clone was seen repeatedly, ten times or more. The chain is built from TRBV29-1 and TRBJ2-1; 8 bases align to TRBD1. Trimming took 2 bases from V and 5 from J; bases not matched to a gene: 8. Germline V gene lookup returns CDR1 SQVTM and CDR2 ANQGSEA. CDR3 length equals 15 residues. The CDR3 DNA is TGCAGCGTTGAACTAATGACAGGGGTTGACAATGAGCAGTTCTTC. It is translated as CSVELMTGVDNEQFF.

The CDR3 spells CASGGDPSGANVLTF. CDR3 bases: TGTGCCAGCGGGGGGGATCCCTCTGGGGCCAACGTCCTGACTTTC. The rearrangement joins TRBV28 to TRBJ2-6, with 7 nucleotides matching TRBD2. The J segment lost 0 bases and the V segment lost 8 bases, leaving 4 bases of the junction unmatched. The CDR3 extends over 15 amino acids. The germline gives CDR1 MDHEN, CDR2 SYDVKM.

V usage is TRBV20-1 and J usage is TRBJ2-7, with D perhaps TRBD1 (6 bases). The V end lost 3 bases, the J end lost 5 bases, and 17 bases lay between the germline ends. Germline CDR1 DFQATT, CDR2 SNEGSKA (reference sequence). CDR3 length equals 14 residues. CDR3 DNA: TGCAGTGCTAGTTTAGGGACAAAGTACAACGAGCAGTACTTC. It is translated as CSASLGTKYNEQYF.

This rearrangement joins TRBV7-2 to TRBJ2-5; the match to TRBD2 covers 8 bases. From germline, CDR1 is SGHTA and CDR2 FQGNSA. This CDR3 spans 17 amino acids. Losses at the gene ends were 2 bases for V and 5 bases for J; bases not matched to a gene: 13. The CDR3 nucleotides are TGTGCCAGCAGCTTAACCGGGGGGGCCTCTAGGCGTGAGACCCAGTACTTC. Translating it yields CASSLTGGASRRETQYF.

The genes are TRBV5-5 and TRBJ2-1; 10 bases align to TRBD1. From germline, CDR1 is SGHKS and CDR2 YYEKEE (reference sequence). The CDR3 contains 14 residues. J lost 4 bases, V lost 4 bases, and 2 bases had no gene match. In DNA form, the CDR3 reads TGTGCCAGCAGCCCGGGACAGGGGTACAATGAGCAGTTCTTC. The encoded protein is CASSPGQGYNEQFF.